A selection of T cell receptor beta chains follows, all from one sample in a study of shared T cell receptors in the human thymus. Clones were sequenced by immunoSEQ multiplex PCR, and TCRdb holds only the in-frame ones, with some missing. This table holds 700,000 or so clones, 80% to 90% found once. The same sample was also used in a study of human thymus T cells.

Sequencing was carried out using thymocytes. The source is a girl under two years old with a congenital heart defect. CDR3s include the opening cysteine and the closing phenylalanine or tryptophan. A D gene is named only where the DNA matches it firmly. The size field is filled for only some rows; it gives once, few, many or a size class.

v_gene	d_gene	j_gene	abundance	CDR3nt	CDR3aa
TRBV11-3	TRBD1	TRBJ1-1	.	TGTGCCAGCAGCAGACGGGACAGGGGAGGGAACACTGAAGCTTTCTTT	CASSRRDRGGNTEAFF
TRBV4-3	TRBD2	TRBJ2-1	.	TGCGCCAGCAGCCAAGAACTAGCGGGGGCCTCCAATGAGCAGTTCTTC	CASSQELAGASNEQFF
TRBV27	TRBD1	TRBJ1-2	.	TGTGCCAGCAGTTCGGACAGGGCCTATGGCTACACCTTC	CASSSDRAYGYTF
TRBV14	TRBD2	TRBJ2-1	.	TGTGCCAGCAGCCAGGGGACTACCTACAATGAGCAGTTCTTC	CASSQGTTYNEQFF
TRBV5-6	.	TRBJ2-1	.	TGTGCCAGCAGCCGGTCTAGGGAGTACCCCGAGGCCTCCTACAATGAGCAGTTCTTC	CASSRSREYPEASYNEQFF
TRBV14	TRBD1	TRBJ2-7	few	TGTGCCAGCAGCCAAGTGGCCGGGGACAGGGGGCTCTACGAGCAGTACTTC	CASSQVAGDRGLYEQYF
TRBV20-1	.	TRBJ1-2	.	TGCAGTGTCCCGGACAGATATGGCTACACCTTC	CSVPDRYGYTF
TRBV4-2	.	TRBJ1-1	.	TGTGCCAGCAGCCAACCTTGGACACGGAAAGGCACTGAAGCTTTCTTT	CASSQPWTRKGTEAFF
TRBV7-2	TRBD2	TRBJ2-5	.	TGTGCCAGCAGCCCGAGTGGGGGGGGGACCCAAGAGACCCAGTACTTC	CASSPSGGGTQETQYF
TRBV7-6	.	TRBJ1-5	.	TGTGCCAGCAGCTTAGGTCCTGGGTCCGGGCAGCCCCAGCATTTT	CASSLGPGSGQPQHF
TRBV7-9	TRBD1	TRBJ2-5	.	TGTGCCAGCAGCCATGGACAGGGTGGGTCCCAAGAGACCCAGTACTTC	CASSHGQGGSQETQYF
TRBV5-4	.	TRBJ2-1	.	TGTGCCAGCAGCCCCAGGCGGGCCTACAATGAGCAGTTCTTC	CASSPRRAYNEQFF
TRBV19	TRBD2	TRBJ2-4	.	TGTGCCAGTAGTATCGTCGGGGGGGAGGGCAAAAACATTCAGTACTTC	CASSIVGGEGKNIQYF
TRBV12-5	.	TRBJ2-3	.	TGTGCTAGTGATTGGCAGGGCATAGATACGCAGTATTTT	CASDWQGIDTQYF
TRBV18	TRBD1	TRBJ2-4	.	TGTGCCAGCTCACCTAGGGACAGGGTGGGAAGTGTAGGCAAAAACATTCAGTACTTC	CASSPRDRVGSVGKNIQYF
TRBV4-3	TRBD2	TRBJ2-4	.	TGCGCCAGCAGCCCCCGCCGGGAGGGGAACATTCAGTACTTC	CASSPRREGNIQYF
TRBV7-6	TRBD1	TRBJ2-2	.	TGTGCCAGCAGCTTAGCCCGGACAGGGAATCCCAGAGCCGGGGAGCTGTTTTTT	CASSLARTGNPRAGELFF
TRBV19	TRBD1	TRBJ2-1	.	TGTGCCAGTAGTACTCGGACAGGGAGTCCCAATGAGCAGTTCTTC	CASSTRTGSPNEQFF
TRBV4-1	.	TRBJ2-5	.	TGCGCCAGCAGCCACTCTCTATGGGGCCGTGGGACCCAGTACTTC	CASSHSLWGRGTQYF